A single T cell receptor beta chain is shown here with its context. This entry is derived from a study of blood T cell repertoires in COVID-19. The overall study: From the United States, Italy and Spain came samples of acute and convalescent COVID-19. T cells, B-cell-depleted T cells, or PBMCs supplied cDNA or gDNA.

The CDR3 has 16 residues. The germline gives CDR1 MGHRA, CDR2 YSYEKL. Trimming took 0 bases from V and 6 from J, leaving 15 bases between them. In the original analysis: Researchers report that nucleated cell counts were estimated from reference gene primer amplification. Clones were sequenced by immunoSEQ multiplex PCR, and TCRdb holds only the in-frame ones, with some missing. The DNA was the basis for D and trimming; V, J and clone size are from that table. The sample lists 200,000 to 250,000 clones, approximately 86% seen once, with 4.5% to 6% in the top ten. This clonotype originated in a woman over 75 with active or convalescent COVID-19. Material: peripheral blood. V and J are TRBV4-1 and TRBJ1-5, with TRBD1 as a possible D gene (6 bases). CDR3 sequence (DNA): TGCGCCAGCAGCCAAGATCAAGACAGGCAGGGTCAGCCCCAGCATTTT. Its protein is CASSQDQDRQGQPQHF.